The source of this TCR beta chain is a study of regulatory T cells in long-lasting Graves disease. Across the study: Antithyroid drugs had been taken under 3 months by newly diagnosed Graves' patients. Study-level points and caveats: Under persistent disease, TRBV28, TRBJ1-2 and TRBJ2-5 were used preferentially.

The time point was: newly diagnosed GD, antithyroid drugs for less than 3 months. Extracted RNA from PBMCs served as the source of the TCR library. CDR3 length: 19 residues. V lost 2 bases to trimming and J lost 5 bases; unmatched junction nucleotides: 20. Germline CDR1 reads MNHEY; CDR2 reads SVGAGI. This clonotype came up many times. What it recognizes is unknown. Construction of TCR beta libraries relied on iRepertoire HTBI primers and on Arm-PCR targeting CDR3 regions. Study processing details: Throughout the samples, researchers identified 60 to 70 TRBV and more than twelve TRBJ segments. TCRdb recomputed calls from the multiplex PCR reads with MiXCR, one row per CDR3 protein. These V and J calls originate from TCRdb's pipeline instead of the authors' own analysis. Among more than 300,000 distinct CDR3 sequences listed, about 12% were seen once. Another study also made use of these data, one on T cells in Graves' hyperthyroidism and ophthalmopathy. From that report: Diagnoses used clinical symptoms, serum thyroxine and TRAb, thyroid ultrasound and orbital computed tomography.

This receptor was taken from a young woman with Graves disease. The rearrangement joins TRBV6-5 to TRBJ2-5, with 7 bases lining up with TRBD2. The sample was peripheral blood mononuclear cells (PBMCs), taken at new diagnosis, from a patient treated with antithyroid drugs. CDR3: CASSYTLRLASVRVETQYF. CDR3 coding DNA: TGTGCCAGCAGTTACACCCTCCGACTAGCTTCCGTCCGGGTGGAGACCCAGTACTTC.